This T cell receptor beta chain derives from a study of ipilimumab plus nivolumab after autologous stem cell transplantation. In the study overall: A median of roughly 8 nivolumab and four to six ipilimumab doses were given.

Starting 14 to 28 days after autologous transplant, ipilimumab 1 mg/kg was given. Patients received nivolumab 3 mg/kg at weeks 1, 4, 7, 10, then fortnightly to week 26. Study results and caveats: Authors suggest TCR repertoire, Treg phenotype and gut microbiota support further study.

This CDR3 is built from 14 residues. Germline V gene data show CDR1 as MRHNA and CDR2 as SNTAGT. V gave up 6 bases and J gave up 7 bases, with 13 bases separating them. About this clone itself: Its cognate antigen is unknown.

Only in-frame clones appear in the TCRdb table, and some are missing; sequencing was by immunoSEQ multiplex PCR. The table records tens of thousands of clones, roughly 92% of them present only once. The chain couples TRBV6-4 to TRBJ1-6, with D maybe TRBD1 (5 bases). The starting material was PBMCs, obtained in a trial of ipilimumab plus nivolumab as post-transplant consolidation. This TCR derives from a male donor with multiple myeloma. In DNA form, the CDR3 reads TGTGCCAGCAGAGGGGAAGAGAGGAATTCACCCCTCCACTTT. Encoded protein: CASRGEERNSPLHF.